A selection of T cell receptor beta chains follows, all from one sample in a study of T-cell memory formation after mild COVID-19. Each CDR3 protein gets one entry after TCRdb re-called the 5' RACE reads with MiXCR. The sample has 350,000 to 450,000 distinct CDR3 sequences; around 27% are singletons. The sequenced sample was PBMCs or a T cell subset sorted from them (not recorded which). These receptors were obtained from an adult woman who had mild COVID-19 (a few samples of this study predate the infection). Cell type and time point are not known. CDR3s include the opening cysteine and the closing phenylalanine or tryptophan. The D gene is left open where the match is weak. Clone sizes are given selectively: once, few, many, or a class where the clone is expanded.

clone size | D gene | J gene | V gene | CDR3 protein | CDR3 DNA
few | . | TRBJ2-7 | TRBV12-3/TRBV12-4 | CACRGRTYEQYF | TGTGCTTGTCGGGGACGTACCTACGAGCAGTACTTC
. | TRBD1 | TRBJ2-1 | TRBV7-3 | CASSSRQGASYNEQFF | TGTGCCAGCAGCTCAAGACAGGGGGCGTCCTACAATGAGCAGTTCTTC
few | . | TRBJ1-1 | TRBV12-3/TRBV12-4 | CASSLALGRKNTEAFF | TGTGCCAGCAGTTTAGCCCTGGGACGGAAGAACACTGAAGCTTTCTTT
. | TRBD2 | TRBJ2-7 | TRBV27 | CASSSVLAGGREQYF | TGTGCCAGCAGTTCCGTACTAGCGGGAGGGCGGGAGCAGTACTTC
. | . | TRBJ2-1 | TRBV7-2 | CASRLSGPSSYNEQFF | TGTGCCAGCAGACTAAGCGGGCCCAGCTCCTACAATGAGCAGTTCTTC
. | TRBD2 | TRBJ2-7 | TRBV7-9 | CASSGWTSGLIGYEQYF | TGTGCCAGCAGCGGATGGACTAGCGGGCTGATCGGGTACGAGCAGTACTTC
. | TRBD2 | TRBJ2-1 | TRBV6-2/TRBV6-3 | CATLRTSGNAEQFF | TGTGCCACCCTCCGGACTAGCGGGAACGCTGAGCAGTTCTTC
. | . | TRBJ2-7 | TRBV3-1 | CASSQESRSYEQYF | TGTGCCAGCAGCCAAGAGTCCAGGAGTTACGAGCAGTACTTC
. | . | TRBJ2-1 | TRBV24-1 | CATSARSGTQFF | TGTGCCACCAGTGCCCGATCCGGGACCCAGTTCTTC
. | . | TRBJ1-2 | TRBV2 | CASSEAGSRGYGYTF | TGTGCCAGCAGTGAGGCGGGAAGTCGAGGCTATGGCTACACCTTC
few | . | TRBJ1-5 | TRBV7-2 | CASSLVPGAIGDQPQHF | TGTGCCAGCAGCTTAGTTCCGGGGGCGATAGGGGATCAGCCCCAGCATTTT
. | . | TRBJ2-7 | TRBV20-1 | CSARVGVSYEQYF | TGCAGTGCTAGAGTGGGGGTCTCCTACGAGCAGTACTTC
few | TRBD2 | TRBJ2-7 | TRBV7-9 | CASSLAAGGVFYEQYF | TGTGCCAGCAGCTTAGCGGCGGGAGGGGTATTCTACGAGCAGTACTTC
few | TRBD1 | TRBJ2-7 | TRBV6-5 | CASRRDRGLEAEQYF | TGTGCCAGCAGGCGGGACAGGGGGTTGGAAGCCGAGCAGTACTTC
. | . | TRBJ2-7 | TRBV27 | CASSLEATYEQYF | TGTGCCAGCTCCCTCGAGGCCACCTACGAGCAGTACTTC
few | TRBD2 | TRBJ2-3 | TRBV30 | CAWRSIAGRTDTQYF | TGTGCCTGGAGGTCGATAGCGGGCCGCACAGATACGCAGTATTTT
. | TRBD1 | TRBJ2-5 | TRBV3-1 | CASSRISGTGQETQYF | TGTGCCAGCAGCCGAATTTCCGGGACAGGGCAAGAGACCCAGTACTTC
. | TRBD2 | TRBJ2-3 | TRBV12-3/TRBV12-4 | CASNPSRGLAGGDRTDTQYF | TGTGCCAGCAATCCCTCCCGGGGACTAGCGGGAGGGGATAGGACAGATACGCAGTATTTT
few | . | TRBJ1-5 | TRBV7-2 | CASSVFSNQPQHF | TGTGCCAGCAGCGTCTTTAGCAATCAGCCCCAGCATTTT
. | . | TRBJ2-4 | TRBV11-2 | CASSLGVEAIQYF | TGTGCCAGCAGCTTAGGAGTGGAGGCCATTCAGTACTTC
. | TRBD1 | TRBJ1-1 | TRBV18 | CASSPADRGFTEAFF | TGTGCCAGCTCACCGGCGGACAGGGGGTTCACTGAAGCTTTCTTT
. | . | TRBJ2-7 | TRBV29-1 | CSVAGGVYEQYF | TGCAGCGTTGCGGGCGGGGTATACGAGCAGTACTTC
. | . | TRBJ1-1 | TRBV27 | CASSLIGQPEAFF | TGTGCCAGCAGTTTAATTGGACAGCCTGAAGCTTTCTTT
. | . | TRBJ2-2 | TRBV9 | CASSVAGDSGELFF | TGTGCCAGCAGCGTAGCAGGGGACTCCGGGGAGCTGTTTTTT
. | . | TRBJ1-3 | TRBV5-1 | CASSLAITISGNTIYF | TGCGCCAGCAGCTTGGCTATTACGATCTCTGGAAACACCATATATTTT
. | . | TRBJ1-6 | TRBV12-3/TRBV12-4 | CASRGTEVNNSPLHF | TGTGCCAGCAGAGGGACGGAGGTGAATAATTCACCCCTCCACTTT
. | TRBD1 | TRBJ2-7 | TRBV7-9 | CASSHRDRVDEQYF | TGTGCCAGCAGCCACCGGGACAGGGTCGACGAGCAGTACTTC
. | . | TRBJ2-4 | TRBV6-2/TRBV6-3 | CASSYSRELAKNIQYF | TGTGCCAGCAGTTACTCCCGGGAACTAGCCAAAAACATTCAGTACTTC
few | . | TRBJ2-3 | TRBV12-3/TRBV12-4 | CASSLARRTDTQYF | TGTGCCAGCAGTTTAGCCAGACGCACAGATACGCAGTATTTT
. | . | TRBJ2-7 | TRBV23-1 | CASHEQYF | TGCGCCAGCCACGAGCAGTACTTC
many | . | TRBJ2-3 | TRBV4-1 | CASSRDPTDTQYF | TGCGCCAGCAGCCGGGACCCCACAGATACGCAGTATTTT
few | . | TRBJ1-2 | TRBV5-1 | CASSRDPEVNYGYTF | TGCGCCAGCAGCCGGGACCCCGAGGTCAACTATGGCTACACCTTC
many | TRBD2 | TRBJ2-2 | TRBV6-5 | CASSKISGRPLPETFF | TGTGCCAGCAGTAAGATTAGCGGGAGGCCACTCCCGGAAACGTTTTTT
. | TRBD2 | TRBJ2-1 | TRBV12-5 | CASGFEASGVRTNEQFF | TGTGCTAGTGGTTTTGAGGCTAGCGGGGTGAGAACCAATGAGCAGTTCTTC
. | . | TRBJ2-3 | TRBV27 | CASSIAGSDTQYF | TGTGCCAGCAGTATAGCTGGGTCGGATACGCAGTATTTT
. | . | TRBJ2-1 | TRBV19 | CASSIEGYEQFF | TGTGCCAGTAGTATTGAGGGATATGAGCAGTTCTTC
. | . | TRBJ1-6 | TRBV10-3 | CAISESRGVAPLHF | TGTGCCATCAGTGAGTCCCGGGGGGTTGCGCCCCTCCACTTT
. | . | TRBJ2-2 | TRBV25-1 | CASSGKGPTGELFF | TGTGCCAGCAGTGGGAAGGGCCCCACCGGGGAGCTGTTTTTT
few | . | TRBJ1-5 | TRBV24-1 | CATSGTGTLNQPQHF | TGTGCCACCAGCGGAACAGGGACTCTCAATCAGCCCCAGCATTTT
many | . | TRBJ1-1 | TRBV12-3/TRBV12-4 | CASSWGRNTEAFF | TGTGCCAGCAGCTGGGGACGGAACACTGAAGCTTTCTTT
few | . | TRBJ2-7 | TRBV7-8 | CASSLVHSDYEQYF | TGTGCCAGCAGCTTAGTCCACAGTGACTACGAGCAGTACTTC
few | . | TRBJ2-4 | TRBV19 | CASSMSGDIQYF | TGTGCCAGTAGTATGTCCGGGGACATTCAGTACTTC
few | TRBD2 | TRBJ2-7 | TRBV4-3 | CASSQDEKREVPYEQYF | TGCGCCAGCAGCCAAGATGAAAAGCGGGAGGTTCCCTACGAGCAGTACTTC
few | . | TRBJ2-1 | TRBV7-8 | CASSSTEASYNEQFF | TGTGCCAGCAGCTCGACAGAGGCCTCCTACAATGAGCAGTTCTTC
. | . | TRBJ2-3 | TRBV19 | CASTIAAVTDTQYF | TGTGCCAGTACCATCGCAGCTGTCACAGATACGCAGTATTTT
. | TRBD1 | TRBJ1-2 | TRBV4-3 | CASSQEAPGQLFFYGYTF | TGCGCCAGCAGCCAAGAAGCACCGGGACAGCTTTTCTTTTATGGCTACACCTTC
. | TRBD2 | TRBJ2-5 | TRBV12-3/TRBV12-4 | CASSSTGLAGEETQYF | TGTGCCAGCAGTTCAACGGGACTAGCGGGGGAAGAGACCCAGTACTTC
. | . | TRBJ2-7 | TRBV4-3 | CASSQDQGGSINEQYF | TGCGCCAGCAGCCAAGATCAAGGGGGGAGCATCAACGAGCAGTACTTC
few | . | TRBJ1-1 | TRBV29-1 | CSVEVGRGDSTEAFF | TGCAGCGTTGAAGTGGGACGGGGGGATAGCACTGAAGCTTTCTTT
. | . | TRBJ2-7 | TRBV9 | CASSVGQSPTYEQYF | TGTGCCAGCAGCGTAGGCCAGTCACCCACCTACGAGCAGTACTTC
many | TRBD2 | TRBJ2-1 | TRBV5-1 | CASSPRLAELYNEQFF | TGCGCCAGCAGTCCGAGACTAGCGGAACTCTACAATGAGCAGTTCTTC